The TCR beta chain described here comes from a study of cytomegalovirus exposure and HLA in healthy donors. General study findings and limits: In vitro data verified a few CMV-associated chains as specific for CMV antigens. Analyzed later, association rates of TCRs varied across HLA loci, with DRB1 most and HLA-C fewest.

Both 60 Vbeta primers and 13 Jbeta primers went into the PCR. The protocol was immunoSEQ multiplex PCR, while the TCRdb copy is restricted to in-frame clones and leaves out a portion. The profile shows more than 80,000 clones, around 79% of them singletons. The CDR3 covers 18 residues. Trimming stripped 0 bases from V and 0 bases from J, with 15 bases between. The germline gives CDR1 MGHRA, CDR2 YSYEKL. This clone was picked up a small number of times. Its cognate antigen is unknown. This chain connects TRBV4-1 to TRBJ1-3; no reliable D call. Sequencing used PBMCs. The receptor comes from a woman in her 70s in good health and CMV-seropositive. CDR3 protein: CASSQDIGVRSSGNTIYF. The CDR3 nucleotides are TGCGCCAGCAGCCAAGATATTGGAGTTAGAAGCTCTGGAAACACCATATATTTT.